This T cell receptor (beta chain) was identified in a study of beta chain features in type 1 diabetes. Study-wide results and caveats: Here, the possible influence of HLA type (on TCRB rearrangement) remained unresolved. Across all four CD4+ subsets, people with type 1 diabetes showed modestly shorter TCRB CDR3s. VDJ junctions sequenced from type 1 diabetes patients showed fewer insertions and more deletions.

This clone was seen a few times. Its antigen is undetermined. Expressed TCRB transcripts were sequenced, since all the RNA that had been isolated was reverse transcribed. Each sample of naive, central memory or regulatory T cells had, on average, approximately 3.5 million reads. Assay used: immunoSEQ multiplex PCR; TCRdb lists only in-frame clones, some missing. Of more than 300,000 clones in the sample, 10% to 15% were seen once. This sequence was found in a woman aged 18-35 years with type 1 diabetes. The sequencing input was naive CD4+ T cells from blood.

As DNA, the CDR3 is TGCGCCAGCAGCTACCGACAGGGACAGGATACGCAGTATTTT. Protein: CASSYRQGQDTQYF. The chain joins TRBV5-1 to TRBJ2-3; 7 bases align to TRBD1. Germline lookup yields CDR1 SGHRS and CDR2 YFSETQ. The CDR3 runs to 14 residues. Germline trimming cut 3 bases from V and 6 bases from J; bases unmatched to any gene: 7.